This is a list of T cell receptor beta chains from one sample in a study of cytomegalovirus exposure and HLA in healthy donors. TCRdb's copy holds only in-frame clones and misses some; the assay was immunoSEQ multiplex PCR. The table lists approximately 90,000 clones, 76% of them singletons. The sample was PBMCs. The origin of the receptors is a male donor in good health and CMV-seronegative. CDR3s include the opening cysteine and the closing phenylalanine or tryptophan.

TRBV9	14	CASSVTGWDTEAFF
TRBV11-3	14	CASSPDRGLTEAFF
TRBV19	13	CATPGGGGYGYTF
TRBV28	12	CASSSYAYEQYF
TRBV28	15	CASSFGSEMNTEAFF
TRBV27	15	CASSFTSGRRDEQFF
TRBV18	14	CASSRTMDTDTQYF
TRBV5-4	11	CASIGGDTQYF
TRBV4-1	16	CASSQAGQTGTYEQYF
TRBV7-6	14	CASSLGAGSYEQYF
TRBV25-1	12	CASSDGGTKAFF
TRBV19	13	CASSFTLNTEAFF
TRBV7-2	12	CASSRQQETQYF
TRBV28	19	CASSFGMRGRALNTGELFF
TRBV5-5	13	CAAPPRDFYGYTF
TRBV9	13	CASSVDSFNEQFF
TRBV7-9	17	CASSGTDTNGGSGEQFF
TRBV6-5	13	CASSSGGNTEAFF
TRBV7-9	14	CASSPSVSNYGYTF
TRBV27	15	CASSFGLAGYNEQFF
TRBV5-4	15	CASSTGGASNQPQHF
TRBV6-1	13	CASRTGSPTEAFF
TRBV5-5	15	CASRRLQGAVNEQFF
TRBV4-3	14	CASSHGRGGETQYF
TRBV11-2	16	CASSSRQREAGDTQYF
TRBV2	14	CASRAGTITDTQYF
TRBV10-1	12	CASSEESQGVFF
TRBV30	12	CAWNSAGPEAFF
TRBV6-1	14	CASSEGRPGNTIYF
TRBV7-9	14	CASSYGGNDQPQHF
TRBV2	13	CASRMEGVAPLHF
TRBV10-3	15	CAISARFSVADTQYF
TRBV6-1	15	CASSVGTLNTGELFF
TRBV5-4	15	CASSSPGGENTEAFF
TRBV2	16	CASSEVGGGLQETQYF
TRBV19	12	CASNSPPGEQYF
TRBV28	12	CASSFIEQPQHF
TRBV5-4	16	CASSLAGTGSGNTIYF
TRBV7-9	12	CASSLIFDGYTF
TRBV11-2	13	CASTPGFTDTQYF
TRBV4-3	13	CASSQTGNQPQHF
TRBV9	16	CASSVGSLGPQREQYF
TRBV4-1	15	CASSQGWTGNYGYTF
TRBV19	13	CASTRQGDRGYTF
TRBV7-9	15	CASSSRQGAMSEQYF